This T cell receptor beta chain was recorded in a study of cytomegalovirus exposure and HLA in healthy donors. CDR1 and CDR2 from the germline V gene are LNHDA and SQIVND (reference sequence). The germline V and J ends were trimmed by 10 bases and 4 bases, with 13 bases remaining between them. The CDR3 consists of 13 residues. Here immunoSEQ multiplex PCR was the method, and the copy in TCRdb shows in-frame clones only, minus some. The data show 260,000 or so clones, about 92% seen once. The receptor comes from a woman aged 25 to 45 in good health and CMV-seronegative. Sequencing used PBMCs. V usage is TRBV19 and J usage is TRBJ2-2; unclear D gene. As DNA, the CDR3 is TGTGCCACCTTGCGGTTCGCCACCGGGGAGCTGTTTTTT. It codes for CATLRFATGELFF.